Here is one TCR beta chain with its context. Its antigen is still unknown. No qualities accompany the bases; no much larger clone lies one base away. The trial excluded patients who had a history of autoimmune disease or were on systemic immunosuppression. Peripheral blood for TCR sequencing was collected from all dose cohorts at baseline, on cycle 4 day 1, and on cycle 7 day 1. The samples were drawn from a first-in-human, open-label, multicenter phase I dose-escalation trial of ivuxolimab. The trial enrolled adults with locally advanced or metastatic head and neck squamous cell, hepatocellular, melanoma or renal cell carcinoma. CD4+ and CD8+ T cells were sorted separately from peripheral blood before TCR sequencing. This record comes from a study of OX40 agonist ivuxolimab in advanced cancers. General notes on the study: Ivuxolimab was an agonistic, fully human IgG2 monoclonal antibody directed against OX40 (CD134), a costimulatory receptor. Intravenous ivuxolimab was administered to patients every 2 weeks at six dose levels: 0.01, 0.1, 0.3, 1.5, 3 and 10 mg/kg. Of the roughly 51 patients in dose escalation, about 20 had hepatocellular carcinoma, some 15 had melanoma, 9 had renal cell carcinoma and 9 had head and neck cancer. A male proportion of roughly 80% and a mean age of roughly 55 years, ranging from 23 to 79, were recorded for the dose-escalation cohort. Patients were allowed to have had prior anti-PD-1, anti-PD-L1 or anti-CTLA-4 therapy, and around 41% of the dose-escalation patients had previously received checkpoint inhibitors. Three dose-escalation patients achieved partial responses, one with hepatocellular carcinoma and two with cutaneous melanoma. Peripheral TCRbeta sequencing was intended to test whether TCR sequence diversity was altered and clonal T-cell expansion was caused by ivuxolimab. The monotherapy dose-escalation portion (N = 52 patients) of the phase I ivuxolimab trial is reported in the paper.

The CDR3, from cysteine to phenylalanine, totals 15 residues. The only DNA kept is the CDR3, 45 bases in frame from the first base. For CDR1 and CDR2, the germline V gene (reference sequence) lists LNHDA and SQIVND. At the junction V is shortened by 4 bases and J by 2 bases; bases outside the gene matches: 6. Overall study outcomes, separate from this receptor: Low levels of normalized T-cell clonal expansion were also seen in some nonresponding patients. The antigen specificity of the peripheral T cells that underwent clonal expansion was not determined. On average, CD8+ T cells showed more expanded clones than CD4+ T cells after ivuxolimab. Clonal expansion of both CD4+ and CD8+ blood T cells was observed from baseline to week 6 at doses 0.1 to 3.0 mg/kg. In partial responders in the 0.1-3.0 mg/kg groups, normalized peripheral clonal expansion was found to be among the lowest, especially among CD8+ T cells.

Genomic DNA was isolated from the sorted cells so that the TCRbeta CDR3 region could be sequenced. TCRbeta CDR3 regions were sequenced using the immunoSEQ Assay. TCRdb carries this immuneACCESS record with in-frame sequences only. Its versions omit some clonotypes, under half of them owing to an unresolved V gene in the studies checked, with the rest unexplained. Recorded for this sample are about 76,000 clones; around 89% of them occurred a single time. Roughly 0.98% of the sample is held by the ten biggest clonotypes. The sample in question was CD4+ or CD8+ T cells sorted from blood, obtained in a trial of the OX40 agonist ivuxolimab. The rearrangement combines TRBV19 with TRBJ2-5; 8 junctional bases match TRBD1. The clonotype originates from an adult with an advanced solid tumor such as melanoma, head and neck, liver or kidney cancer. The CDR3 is CASSNRDRLQETQYF. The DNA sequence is TGTGCCAGTAGTAACAGGGACAGGCTTCAAGAGACCCAGTACTTC.